The sample holds a few counts of the clone carrying this T cell receptor beta chain. The antigen is undetermined. With V trimmed by 5 bases and J by 0 bases, 10 bases remained unmatched. The CDR3 contains 18 residues. Looked up from germline, CDR1 is SGHNT and CDR2 is YENEEA. The data originate from a study of blood T cells in healthy people across ages. Study conclusions and caveats: As naive T cell percentage varied, TCR beta diversity correlated strongly with it. When one million T cells were used, diversity estimates were thought to be underestimates. CMV status of donors was not determined, possibly confounding expanded clonotype changes.

A second PCR of about 7 to 11 cycles used a sample-barcoded 5' primer and a J-beta primer mix. Every single cDNA molecule received a tag from a template-switch adaptor with 12 random nucleotides. TCRdb re-called the 5' RACE reads with MiXCR, one entry per CDR3 protein. Of about 680,000 distinct CDR3 sequences listed, approximately 50% are singletons. This chain links TRBV11-3 with TRBJ2-6; TRBD1 matches 7 bases. The TCR comes from a woman aged 60 to 75 in good health. The sample consisted of blood. The DNA of the CDR3 is TGTGCCAGCAGCACCCACAGGGGCGCGAGCTCTGGGGCCAACGTCCTGACTTTC. Translation: CASSTHRGASSGANVLTF. The full variable domain, with the rest looked up from reference TRBV11-3 and TRBJ2-6, is EAGVVQSPRYKIIEKKQPVAFWCNPISGHNTLYWYLQNLGQGPELLIRYENEEAVDDSQLPKDRFSAERLKGVDSTLKIQPAELGDSAVYLCASSTHRGASSGANVLTFGAGSRLTVL.